These 8 T cell receptor beta chains share one sample of origin, sequenced in a study of shared clonotypes between healthy human individuals. TCRdb keeps only in-frame clones here, not all; method: immunoSEQ multiplex PCR. This sample has fewer than 3 million clones, with 85% to 95% found just once. The sample was naive CD4+ T cells from PBMCs. Subset reported: CD45RA+ positively selected. These receptors came from a man younger than 35 in good health. Some clones in this sample may be carry-over from other donors' samples.

As concerns this clone: The identical CDR3 is also encoded by other nucleotide sequences in the sample. The chain is built from TRBV5-1 and TRBJ2-5; 10 nucleotides line up with TRBD1. After removal of 5 bases from V and 5 bases from J, the junction contained 6 bases not matched to a gene. Germline V gene sequence: CDR1 SGHRS, CDR2 YFSETQ. The CDR3 spans 14 residues. As DNA, the CDR3 is TGCGCCAGCAGTACCGGGACAGGGGAGGAGACCCAGTACTTC. This gives the protein CASSTGTGEETQYF.

Points on this clone: The same CDR3 is also encoded by other DNA sequences in this sample. The rearrangement links TRBV27 to TRBJ2-7; maybe TRBD2 (5 bases). V lost 2 bases and J 4 bases, leaving 6 bases between the germline ends. The CDR3 loop spans 12 amino acids. CDR1 is MNHEY, CDR2 SMNVEV, per germline (reference sequence). The CDR3 DNA reads TGTGCCAGCAGTTTACGCGGGTACGAGCAGTACTTC. Its protein product is CASSLRGYEQYF.

The chain employs TRBV5-1 and TRBJ2-3; D is ambiguous. V lost 5 bases and J 3 bases, leaving 4 bases between the germline ends. The CDR3 runs to 11 residues. In germline, CDR1 is SGHRS, CDR2 YFSETQ. The CDR3 DNA reads as TGCGCCAGCAGTCAGACAGATACGCAGTATTTT. Amino acid sequence: CASSQTDTQYF.

The rearrangement links TRBV6-1 to TRBJ1-5, with a weak D call TRBD1 (5 bases). Germline V lookup: CDR1 MNHNS, CDR2 SASEGT. V was trimmed by 1 base and J by 0 bases, leaving 13 bases between them. There are 17 residues in the CDR3. CDR3 nucleotides: TGTGCCAGCAGTGAAGGACAGATAATATATAGCAATCAGCCCCAGCATTTT. This codes for CASSEGQIIYSNQPQHF.

J is TRBJ1-2 and V is TRBV6-5; 7 bases are a match to TRBD1. V trimming: 10 bases; J trimming: 6 bases; junction bases outside the gene matches: 8. The V gene's germline CDR1 is MNHEY and CDR2 SVGAGI. The CDR3 covers 12 residues. Here the CDR3 reads CATKDRAHGYTF. As DNA, the CDR3 is TGTGCCACGAAAGACAGGGCTCATGGCTACACCTTC.

This chain links TRBV4-1 with TRBJ2-6, with 8 bases matching TRBD1. The V gene end was trimmed by 5 bases and the J gene end by 0 bases; junction bases not matched to a gene: 9. There are 18 residues in the CDR3. From germline, CDR1 is MGHRA and CDR2 YSYEKL. CDR3 sequence reads: CASSARDRRLSGANVLTF. The CDR3 DNA reads as TGCGCCAGCAGCGCCCGGGACAGGAGACTCTCTGGGGCCAACGTCCTGACTTTC.

A note on this clone: Other nucleotide sequences in the sample specify the same CDR3. The chain combines TRBV28 with TRBJ2-2; D unclear. Germline V gives CDR1 MDHEN, CDR2 SYDVKM. The CDR3 runs 12 residues. Trimming took 5 bases from V and 1 from J, leaving 2 bases between them. The CDR3 DNA follows: TGTGCCAGCAGTAAGAACACCGGGGAGCTGTTTTTT. It specifies CASSKNTGELFF.

As for this clone: The same CDR3 arises from other DNA sequences in this sample as well. The chain carries TRBV11-2 and TRBJ1-2, with a possible D match to TRBD1 (5 bases). The V end lost 5 bases, the J end lost 3 bases, and 10 bases lay between the germline ends. The CDR3 extends over 13 amino acids. Germline values: CDR1 SGHAT, CDR2 FQNNGV. DNA for the CDR3: TGTGCCAGCAGCCTCGGAGGGGACTATGGCTACACCTTC. This sequence encodes CASSLGGDYGYTF.